This T cell receptor (beta chain) was retrieved from a study of response to subunit inactivated influenza vaccine. Notes on the study in general: Researchers suggested that each seasonal influenza vaccination recruits few new T cells.

The CDR3 is made up of 11 amino acids. V lost 1 base, J lost 11 bases, and 7 bases lay in between. Germline CDR1 and CDR2: MNHNS and SASEGT. Using its own MiXCR run on the RT-PCR reads, TCRdb lists one record per CDR3 protein. The table shows around 190,000 distinct CDR3 sequences, with about 9.3% occurring only once. As to this clonotype: Its antigen is not known.

J is TRBJ2-3 and V is TRBV6-1; D may be TRBD2 (6 bases). The sequence came from a middle-aged man who received an inactivated influenza vaccine. The source was non-naive T cells sorted from PBMCs, collected on the day of vaccination. The CDR3 region has the DNA TGTGCCAGCAGTGAAGGGGGAGGGCAGTATTTT. Its protein is CASSEGGGQYF.